This record looks at one TCR beta chain sequence and its context. Its matching antigen is unknown. The source of the sample is a study of OX40 agonist ivuxolimab in advanced cancers. The overall study: Three patients had partial responses: one hepatocellular carcinoma, two cutaneous melanoma.

Autoimmune disease history or systemic immunosuppression was exclusionary. Study-wide results and caveats: Within 6 weeks, CD4+ and CD8+ blood T cells expanded clonally at 0.1 to 3.0 mg/kg.

Here immunoSEQ multiplex PCR was the method, and the copy in TCRdb shows in-frame clones only, minus some. The sample holds tens of thousands of clones, roughly nine tenths seen once. The clonotype comes from an adult with an advanced solid tumor such as melanoma, head and neck, liver or kidney cancer. The sample consisted of CD4+ or CD8+ T cells sorted from blood, taken in a trial of the OX40 agonist ivuxolimab.

CDR3 coding DNA: TGTGCCAGCTCACCGGGACAGGGGGTCGACAATCAGCCCCAGCATTTT. Amino acid sequence: CASSPGQGVDNQPQHF. This chain links TRBV18 with TRBJ1-5; 11 nucleotides align to TRBD1. In germline, CDR1 is KGHSH, CDR2 LQKENI. The CDR3 length is 16 residues. The V and J ends lost 3 bases and 3 bases, in that order; junction bases with no gene match: 4.